Below are 19 T cell receptor beta chains sequenced from a single sample in a study of T cells after yellow fever vaccination. TCRdb used MiXCR to reprocess the 5' RACE reads, holding one entry per CDR3 protein. The sample carries 150,000 to 200,000 distinct CDR3 sequences, roughly 8.8% recorded once. The starting material was CD8+ T cells sorted from PBMCs, obtained 45 days after the yellow fever booster vaccination. The receptor set was obtained from a man between 18 and 35 years old who received the YFV17D yellow fever vaccine.

The V call is TRBV6-5, the J call TRBJ2-1; possible D gene TRBD2, 6 bases. With 5 bases removed from V and 0 bases from J, the gap between germline ends came to 11 bases. There are 15 residues in the CDR3. Germline-derived CDR1 and CDR2 are MNHEY and SVGAGI. CDR3 sequence: CASSIPGGSYNEQFF. Written as DNA, the CDR3 is TGTGCCAGCAGTATCCCCGGGGGCTCCTACAATGAGCAGTTCTTC.

J is TRBJ2-5 and V is TRBV7-2, with TRBD2 identical over 8 bases. The CDR3 sequence is 12 residues long. CDR1 is SGHTA and CDR2 is FQGNSA in the germline V gene. With 5 bases clipped from V and 5 bases from J, the junction kept 1 base outside the gene matches. CDR3 DNA sequence: TGTGCCAGCAGCCGGGAGGGGGAGACCCAGTACTTC. Translation: CASSREGETQYF.

This chain uses TRBV6-5 with TRBJ1-1; D remains ambiguous. Between the trimmed V and J ends, which lost 0 bases and 5 bases, there was a span of 7 bases. CDR1 and CDR2 (germline): MNHEY, SVGAGI. The CDR3 loop spans 13 amino acids. CDR3 in DNA: TGTGCCAGCAGTTACTCGGCTGGGACTGAAGCTTTCTTT. It specifies CASSYSAGTEAFF.

This clonotype was detected many times. The rearrangement joins TRBV4-1 to TRBJ2-2, with 10 bases lining up with TRBD1. V gave up 4 bases and J gave up 10 bases; unmatched junction bases: 6. The CDR3 is made up of 14 amino acids. The germline gives CDR1 MGHRA, CDR2 YSYEKL. The CDR3 bases are TGCGCCAGCAGCCTGGACAGGGGGTTTGAGGAGCTGTTTTTT. Protein sequence: CASSLDRGFEELFF.

This clonotype was counted at least ten times. The chain links TRBV14 to TRBJ2-5; TRBD1 might be the D (6 bases). CDR1 is SGHDN and CDR2 is FVKESK in the germline V gene. The CDR3 covers 16 residues. Trimming cost V 2 bases and J 3 bases, with 16 bases left between them. CDR3 coding DNA: TGTGCCAGCAGCCAATCGTCCCGGGACACAGAAGAGACCCAGTACTTC. Translating gives CASSQSSRDTEETQYF.

The gene calls are TRBV7-2 and TRBJ2-1; TRBD1 aligns across 7 bases. Per germline, CDR1 SGHTA and CDR2 FQGNSA. Trimming removed 5 bases from V and 4 bases from J; junction bases left unmatched: 2. This CDR3 is 13 amino acids long. CDR3 bases: TGTGCCAGCAGCCGGGACAGTTACAATGAGCAGTTCTTC. Protein sequence: CASSRDSYNEQFF.

In this sample, this clonotype turned up a few times. The chain combines TRBV10-3 with TRBJ1-6, with D perhaps TRBD1 (6 bases). The CDR3 consists of 15 residues. V lost 2 bases and J lost 14, with 19 bases in between. From germline, CDR1 is ENHRY and CDR2 SYGVKD. CDR3 nucleotide sequence: TGTGCCATCAGTGAGGGGGGCAGTAGTTACAAGGCCCTCCACTTT. Amino acids: CAISEGGSSYKALHF.

This clonotype was observed a handful of times. The CDR3 here is CASSQDLSGRLIAGANVLTF. CDR3 DNA: TGTGCCAGCAGCCAAGATCTTTCGGGGCGCCTGATCGCTGGGGCCAACGTCCTGACTTTC. This chain joins TRBV3-1 and TRBJ2-6, with D perhaps TRBD1 or TRBD2 (5 bases each). V lost 0 bases and J 2 bases, leaving 20 bases between the germline ends. CDR1 LGHDT and CDR2 YNNKEL come from the germline V gene (reference sequence). CDR3 length equals 20 residues.

This clonotype has just a few counts. The gene calls are TRBV5-1 and TRBJ2-5, with D perhaps matching TRBD1 or TRBD2 (5 bases each). Deletions cut 8 bases from V and 1 base from J, with 27 bases between. This CDR3 has 18 residues. CDR1 SGHRS and CDR2 YFSETQ come from the germline V gene. CDR3 DNA: TGCGCCAGGGCAGTTTGTTCGGTTCCGGGACCTATCCAAGAGACCCAGTACTTC. Translated, it gives CARAVCSVPGPIQETQYF.

The rearrangement links TRBV20-1 to TRBJ2-1; TRBD2 agrees at 10 bases. The CDR3 has 16 amino acids. Germline CDR1 reads DFQATT; CDR2 reads SNEGSKA (reference sequence). V shed 5 bases and J 10 bases; nucleotides not matched to a gene: 17. The CDR3: CSAPSLAGEAPGEQFF. The CDR3 nucleotides are TGCAGTGCTCCATCGCTAGCGGGGGAAGCTCCTGGGGAGCAGTTCTTC.

This clonotype appeared a few times. The chain recombines TRBV5-4 with TRBJ1-1; TRBD1 might be the D (5 bases). Germline V CDR1 and CDR2: SGHNT, YYREEE (reference sequence). CDR3 length equals 15 residues. V was cut by 0 bases and J by 1 base, with 10 bases left in between. CDR3 DNA: TGTGCCAGCAGCTTGGGGGACGTGGGGAACACTGAAGCTTTCTTT. This gives the protein CASSLGDVGNTEAFF.

V is TRBV5-1 and J is TRBJ1-2, with D unclear. The V end was cut by 4 bases, the J end by 2 bases, with 15 bases between. Per the germline V gene, CDR1 is SGHRS and CDR2 is YFSETQ. The CDR3 consists of 15 residues. The chain's CDR3 is CASSAAGTSNYGYTF. The CDR3 region has the DNA TGCGCCAGCAGCGCTGCAGGAACCTCCAACTATGGCTACACCTTC.

This clonotype occurred a few times. The chain couples TRBV5-1 to TRBJ2-7, with TRBD1 identical over 10 bases. The V gene's germline CDR1 is SGHRS and CDR2 YFSETQ. This CDR3 spans 14 amino acids. V shed 4 bases and J 5 bases; nucleotides not matched to a gene: 6. DNA for the CDR3: TGCGCCAGCAGCATTACCGGGACAGGGGACGAGCAGTACGTC. This gives the protein CASSITGTGDEQYV.

This clonotype was observed a few times. V and J are TRBV6-5 and TRBJ2-1; 7 bases agree with TRBD2. After removal of 6 bases from V and 10 bases from J, the junction contained 3 bases not matched to a gene. Germline V gene sequence: CDR1 MNHEY, CDR2 SVGAGI. The CDR3 loop spans 11 amino acids. In DNA, the CDR3 is TGTGCCAGCAGAACGGGGGGAGAGCAGTTCTTC. It specifies CASRTGGEQFF.

This clonotype has a count of ten or more. V gene TRBV15 combines with J gene TRBJ1-2; D unclear. Trimming removed 4 bases from V and 3 bases from J, with 15 bases in between. This CDR3 is built from 15 residues. In germline, CDR1 is LNHNV, CDR2 YYDKDF (reference sequence). The chain's CDR3 is CATSIRTVYDYGYTF. The CDR3 DNA reads as TGTGCCACCAGCATTAGGACCGTATATGACTATGGCTACACCTTC. Full variable domain (missing parts from reference TRBV15 and TRBJ1-2): DAMVIQNPRYQVTQFGKPVTLSCSQTLNHNVMYWYQQKSSQAPKLLFHYYDKDFNNEADTPDNFQSRRPNTSFCFLDIRSPGLGDTAMYLCATSIRTVYDYGYTFGSGTRLTVV.

This clonotype showed up just a few times. V is TRBV4-1 and J is TRBJ1-5; D might be TRBD1 (5 bases). The CDR3 is 15 amino acids. CDR1 is MGHRA and CDR2 is YSYEKL in the germline V gene. V lost 1 base and J 4 bases, leaving 11 bases between the germline ends. The CDR3 DNA is TGCGCCAGCAGCCAAGGGGGCGGGCTTAATCAGCCCCAGCATTTT. Residues: CASSQGGGLNQPQHF.

This chain connects TRBV7-3 to TRBJ2-1, with D perhaps matching TRBD2 (6 bases). V lost 2 bases, J lost 4 bases, and 12 bases lay in between. The CDR3 sequence is 15 residues long. Germline CDR1 is SGHTA and CDR2 is FQGTGA. The CDR3 reads CASSLGAGRYNEQFF. CDR3 bases: TGTGCCAGCAGCTTAGGCGCAGGGAGGTACAATGAGCAGTTCTTC. Full variable domain (remainder filled in from reference TRBV7-3 and TRBJ2-1): GAGVSQTPSNKVTEKGKYVELRCDPISGHTALYWYRQSLGQGPEFLIYFQGTGAADDSGLPNDRFFAVRPEGSVSTLKIQRTERGDSAVYLCASSLGAGRYNEQFFGPGTRLTVL.

V gene TRBV4-1 combines with J gene TRBJ2-3; 9 bases align to TRBD2. This CDR3 spans 17 amino acids. The V segment lost 1 base and the J segment 1 base; nucleotides outside the gene matches: 6. Germline V lookup: CDR1 MGHRA, CDR2 YSYEKL. The CDR3 bases are TGCGCCAGCAGCCAAGGGTGGCAGCGGGGGGGCACAGATACGCAGTATTTT. It encodes CASSQGWQRGGTDTQYF.

This chain uses TRBV4-3 with TRBJ2-1; 10 nucleotides align to TRBD1. The V and J ends lost 4 bases and 8 bases, in that order; junction bases with no gene match: 11. There are 16 residues in the CDR3. CDR1 LGHNA and CDR2 YSLEER come from the germline V gene. CDR3 DNA: TGCGCCAGCAGCCCCGATGGGGACAGGGGACAACATGAGCAGTTCTTC. As protein: CASSPDGDRGQHEQFF.